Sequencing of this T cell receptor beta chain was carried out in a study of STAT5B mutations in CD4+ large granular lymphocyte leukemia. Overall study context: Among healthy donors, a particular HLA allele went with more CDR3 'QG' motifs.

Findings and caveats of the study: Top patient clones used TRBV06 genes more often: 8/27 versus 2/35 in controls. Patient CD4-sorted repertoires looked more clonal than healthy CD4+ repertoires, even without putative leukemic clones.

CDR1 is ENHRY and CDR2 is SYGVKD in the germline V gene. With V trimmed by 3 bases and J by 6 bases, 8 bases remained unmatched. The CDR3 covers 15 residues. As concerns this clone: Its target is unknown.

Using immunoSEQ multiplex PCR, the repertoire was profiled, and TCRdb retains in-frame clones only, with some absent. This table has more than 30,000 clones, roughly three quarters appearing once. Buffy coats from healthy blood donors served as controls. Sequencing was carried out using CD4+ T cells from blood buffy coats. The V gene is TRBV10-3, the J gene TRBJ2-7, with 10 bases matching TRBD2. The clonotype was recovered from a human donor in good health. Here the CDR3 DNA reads TGTGCCATCAGTGACTGGCGAGCGGGGGGGCGCGAGCAGTACTTC. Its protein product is CAISDWRAGGREQYF.